This TCR beta chain originates from a study of blood T cell repertoires in COVID-19. On the study more broadly: Nucleic acid was either cDNA or gDNA, and it came from T cells, B-cell-depleted T cells, or PBMCs.

The table came from immunoSEQ multiplex PCR; TCRdb's copy has only in-frame clones and leaves some out. The sample contains some 80,000 clones, roughly 82% of which appear only once. From germline, CDR1 is SGHTA and CDR2 FQGNSA. V lost 1 base and J lost 7, with 10 bases in between. The CDR3 consists of 13 residues. The rearrangement uses TRBV7-2 and TRBJ1-2; perhaps TRBD1 as D (5 bases). Material for sequencing was peripheral blood. This receptor was taken from an older man with acute or convalescent COVID-19. The CDR3 region has the DNA TGTGCCAGCAGCTTAGAGGGGTTCAGTGGCTACACCTTC. This codes for CASSLEGFSGYTF.